What follows are 2 T cell receptor beta chains derived from one specimen sequenced in a study of blood T cell repertoires in COVID-19. Repertoires were generated with immunoSEQ multiplex PCR, while TCRdb's copy carries only in-frame clones and drops some. The sample consists of 250,000 to 300,000 clones, approximately 85% of them appearing once. Specimen: PBMCs or T cells enriched from blood (not recorded which). Receptor source: a woman aged 25 to 45 who had recovered from COVID-19.

The rearrangement uses TRBV15 and TRBJ2-5, with D possibly TRBD2 on 5 matching bases. The length of the CDR3 is 14 residues. V lost 5 bases, J lost 0 bases, and 10 bases lay in between. Germline loops: CDR1 LNHNV, CDR2 YYDKDF (reference sequence). CDR3 sequence: CATSFRGYQETQYF. The CDR3 DNA is TGTGCCACCAGCTTTCGGGGTTACCAAGAGACCCAGTACTTC.

In this sample, this clone turned up a few times. The genes are TRBV3-1 (or the pseudogene TRBV3-2) and TRBJ2-1, with a tentative D call TRBD2 (6 bases). The CDR3 is 17 amino acids. Germline V gene sequence: CDR1 LGHDT, CDR2 YNNKEL (reference sequence). Trimming stripped 3 bases from V and 0 bases from J, with 15 bases between. CDR3 amino acids: CASSHGGGRSSYNEQFF. The CDR3 region has the DNA TGTGCCAGCAGCCACGGGGGAGGTAGGAGCTCCTACAATGAGCAGTTCTTC.